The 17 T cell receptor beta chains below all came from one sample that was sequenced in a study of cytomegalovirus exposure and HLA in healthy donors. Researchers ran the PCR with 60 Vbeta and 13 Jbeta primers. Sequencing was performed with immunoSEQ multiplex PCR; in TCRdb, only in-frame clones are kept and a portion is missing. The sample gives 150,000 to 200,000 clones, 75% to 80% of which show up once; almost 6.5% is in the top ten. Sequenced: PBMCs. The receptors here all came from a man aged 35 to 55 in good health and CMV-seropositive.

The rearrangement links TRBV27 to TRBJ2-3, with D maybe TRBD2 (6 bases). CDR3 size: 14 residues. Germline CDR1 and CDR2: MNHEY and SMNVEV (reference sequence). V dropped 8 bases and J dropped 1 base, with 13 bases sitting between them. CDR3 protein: CASVDRGGTDTQYF. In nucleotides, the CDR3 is TGTGCCAGCGTGGACCGCGGGGGCACAGATACGCAGTATTTT.

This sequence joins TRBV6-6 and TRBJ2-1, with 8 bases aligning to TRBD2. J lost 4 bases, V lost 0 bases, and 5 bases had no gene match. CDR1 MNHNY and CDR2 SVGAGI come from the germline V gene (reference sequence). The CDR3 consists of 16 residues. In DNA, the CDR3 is TGTGCCAGCAGTTACTCTGCGGGAGGACGATACAATGAGCAGTTCTTC. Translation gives CASSYSAGGRYNEQFF.

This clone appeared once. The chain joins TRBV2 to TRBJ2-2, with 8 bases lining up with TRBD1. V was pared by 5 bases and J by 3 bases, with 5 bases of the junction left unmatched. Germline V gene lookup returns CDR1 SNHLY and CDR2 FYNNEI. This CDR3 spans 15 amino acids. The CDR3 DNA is TGTGCCAGCAGTTTGGACAGGGCATACACCGGGGAGCTGTTTTTT. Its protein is CASSLDRAYTGELFF.

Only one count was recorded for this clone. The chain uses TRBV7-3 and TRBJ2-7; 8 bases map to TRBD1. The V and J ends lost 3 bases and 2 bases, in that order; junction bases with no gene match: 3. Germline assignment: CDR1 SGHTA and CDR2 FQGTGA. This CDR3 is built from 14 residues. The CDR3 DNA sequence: TGTGCCAGCAGCTTTGGGACAGGCCCCTACGAGCAGTACTTC. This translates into CASSFGTGPYEQYF.

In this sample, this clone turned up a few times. CDR3 in DNA: TGCGCCAGCAGCTTACTCCTAAGCTCCTACAATGAGCAGTTCTTC. This encodes CASSLLLSSYNEQFF. The chain couples TRBV5-1 to TRBJ2-1; D is undetermined. The CDR3 runs 15 residues. Trimming took off 2 bases at V and 0 bases at J, with 9 bases between the two ends. The germline V gene encodes CDR1 SGHRS and CDR2 YFSETQ.

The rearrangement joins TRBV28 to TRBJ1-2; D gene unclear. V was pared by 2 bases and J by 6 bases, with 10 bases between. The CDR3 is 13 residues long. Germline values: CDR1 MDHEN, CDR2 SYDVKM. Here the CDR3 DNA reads TGTGCCAGCAGTTTAATTCTGAGGCATGGCTACACCTTC. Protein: CASSLILRHGYTF.

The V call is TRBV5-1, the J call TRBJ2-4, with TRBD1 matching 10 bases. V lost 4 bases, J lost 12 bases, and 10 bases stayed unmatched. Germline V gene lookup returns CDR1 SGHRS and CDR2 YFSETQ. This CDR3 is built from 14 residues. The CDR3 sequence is CASSTGQGRGSQYF. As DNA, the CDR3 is TGCGCCAGCAGCACGGGACAGGGGAGGGGCAGTCAGTACTTC.

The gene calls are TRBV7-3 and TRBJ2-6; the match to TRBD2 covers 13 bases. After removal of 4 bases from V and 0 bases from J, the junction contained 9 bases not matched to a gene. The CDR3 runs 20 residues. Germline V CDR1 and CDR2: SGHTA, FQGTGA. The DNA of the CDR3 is TGTGCCAGCAGCTCCCGACTAGCGGGAGGCGCCTTCTCTGGGGCCAACGTCCTGACTTTC. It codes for CASSSRLAGGAFSGANVLTF.

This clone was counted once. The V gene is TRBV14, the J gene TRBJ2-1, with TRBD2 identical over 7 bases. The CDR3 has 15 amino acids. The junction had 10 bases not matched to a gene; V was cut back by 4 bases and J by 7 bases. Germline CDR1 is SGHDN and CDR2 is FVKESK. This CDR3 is CASSLLAALRNEQFF. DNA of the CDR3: TGTGCCAGCAGCCTTCTAGCGGCACTTAGAAATGAGCAGTTCTTC.

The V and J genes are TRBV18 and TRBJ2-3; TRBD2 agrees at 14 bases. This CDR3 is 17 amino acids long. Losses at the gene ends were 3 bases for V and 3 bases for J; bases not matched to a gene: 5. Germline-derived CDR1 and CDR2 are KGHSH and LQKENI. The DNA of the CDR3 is TGTGCCAGCTCACCCGGGACTAGCGGGAGTGGTACAGATACGCAGTATTTT. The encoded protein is CASSPGTSGSGTDTQYF.

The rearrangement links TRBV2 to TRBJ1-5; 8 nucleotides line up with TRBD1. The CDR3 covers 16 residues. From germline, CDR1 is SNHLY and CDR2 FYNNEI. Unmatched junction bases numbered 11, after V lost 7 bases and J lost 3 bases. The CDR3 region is CASTLQTGAINQPQHF. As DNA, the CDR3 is TGTGCCAGCACCTTACAGACAGGGGCCATCAATCAGCCCCAGCATTTT.

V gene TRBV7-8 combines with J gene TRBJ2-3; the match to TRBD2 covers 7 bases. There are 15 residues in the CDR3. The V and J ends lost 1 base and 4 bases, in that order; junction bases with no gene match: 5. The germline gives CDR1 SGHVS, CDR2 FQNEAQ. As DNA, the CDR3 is TGTGCCAGCAGCTTAGGGGCGGGAGTCCCAGATACGCAGTATTTT. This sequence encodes CASSLGAGVPDTQYF. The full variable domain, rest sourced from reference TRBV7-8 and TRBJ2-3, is GAGVSQSPRYKVAKRGQDVALRCDPISGHVSLFWYQQALGQGPEFLTYFQNEAQLDKSGLPSDRFFAERPEGSVSTLKIQRTQQEDSAVYLCASSLGAGVPDTQYFGPGTRLTVL.

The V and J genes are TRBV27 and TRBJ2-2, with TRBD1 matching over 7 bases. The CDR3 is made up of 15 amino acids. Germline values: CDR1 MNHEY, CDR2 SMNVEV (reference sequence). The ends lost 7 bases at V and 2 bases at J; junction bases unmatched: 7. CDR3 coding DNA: TGTGCCAGCAACATACAGGGGCCAAACACCGGGGAGCTGTTTTTT. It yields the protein CASNIQGPNTGELFF.

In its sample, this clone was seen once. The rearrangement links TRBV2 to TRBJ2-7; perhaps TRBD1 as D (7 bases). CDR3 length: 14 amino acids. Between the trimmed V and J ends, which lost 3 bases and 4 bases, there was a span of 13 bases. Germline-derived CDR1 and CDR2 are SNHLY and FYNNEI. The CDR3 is CASSDSGGKYEQYF. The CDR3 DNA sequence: TGTGCCAGCAGTGATTCAGGGGGGAAATACGAGCAGTACTTC.

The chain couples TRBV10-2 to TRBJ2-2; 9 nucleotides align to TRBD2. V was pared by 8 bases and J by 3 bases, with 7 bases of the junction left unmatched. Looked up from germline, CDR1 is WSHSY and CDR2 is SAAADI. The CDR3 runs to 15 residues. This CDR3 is CASQVAGAYTGELFF. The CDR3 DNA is TGCGCCAGCCAAGTAGCGGGAGCGTACACCGGGGAGCTGTTTTTT.

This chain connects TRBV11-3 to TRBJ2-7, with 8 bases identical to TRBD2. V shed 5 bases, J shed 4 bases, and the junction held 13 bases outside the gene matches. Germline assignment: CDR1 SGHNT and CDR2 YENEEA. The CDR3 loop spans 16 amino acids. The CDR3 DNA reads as TGTGCCAGCAGCCTCCCCCCACTAGCGGATAAGTACGAGCAGTACTTC. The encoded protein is CASSLPPLADKYEQYF.

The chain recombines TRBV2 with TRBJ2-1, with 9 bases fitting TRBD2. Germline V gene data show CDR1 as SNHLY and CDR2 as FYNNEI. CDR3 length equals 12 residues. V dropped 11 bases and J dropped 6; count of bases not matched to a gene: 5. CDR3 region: CARSGSSNEQFF. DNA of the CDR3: TGTGCCCGTAGCGGGAGTTCCAATGAGCAGTTCTTC.